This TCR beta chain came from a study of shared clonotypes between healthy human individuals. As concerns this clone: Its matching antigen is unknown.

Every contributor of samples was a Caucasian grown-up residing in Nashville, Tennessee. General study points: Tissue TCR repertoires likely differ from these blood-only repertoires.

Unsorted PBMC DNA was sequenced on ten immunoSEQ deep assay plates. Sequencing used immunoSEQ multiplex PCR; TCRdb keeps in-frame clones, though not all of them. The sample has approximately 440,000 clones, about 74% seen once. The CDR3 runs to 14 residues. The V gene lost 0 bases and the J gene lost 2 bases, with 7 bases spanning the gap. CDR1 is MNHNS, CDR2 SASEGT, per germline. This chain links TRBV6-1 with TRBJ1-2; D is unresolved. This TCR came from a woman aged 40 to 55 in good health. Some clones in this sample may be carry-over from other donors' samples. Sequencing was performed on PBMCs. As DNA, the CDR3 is TGTGCCAGCAGTGAAGCATCCCCGAACTATGGCTACACCTTC. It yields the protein CASSEASPNYGYTF.